This T cell receptor beta chain was sequenced for a study of OX40 agonist ivuxolimab in advanced cancers. Study in general: The dose of intravenous ivuxolimab that patients received every 2 weeks ranged from 0.01 to 10 mg/kg.

Using immunoSEQ multiplex PCR, the repertoire was profiled, and TCRdb retains in-frame clones only, with some absent. Among 35,000 to 55,000 clones listed, 85% to 90% were seen once. The V and J ends lost 6 bases and 6 bases, in that order; junction bases with no gene match: 8. The CDR3 contains 13 residues. The germline V gene encodes CDR1 MNHEY and CDR2 SMNVEV (reference sequence). Comment on this clone: Its antigen is as yet unknown.

Overall study results and limits: Clonal expansion from baseline to week 6 occurred in both CD4+ and CD8+ T cells.

This rearrangement joins TRBV27 to TRBJ2-7; the match to TRBD2 covers 7 bases. The input for sequencing was CD4+ or CD8+ T cells sorted from blood, taken in a trial of the OX40 agonist ivuxolimab. The clonotype originates from an adult with an advanced solid tumor such as melanoma, head and neck, liver or kidney cancer. CDR3 region: CASRLAAVGEQYF. The CDR3 DNA is TGTGCCAGCAGGCTAGCGGCTGTGGGCGAGCAGTACTTC.